This T cell receptor (beta chain) is from a study of cytomegalovirus exposure and HLA in healthy donors. Study details: An early release of data contained roughly 86 million unique TCRs, which came from HLA-typed donors. Findings of the study overall: There were reportedly fewer N-insertions in an Asian-associated ancestry cluster than the approximately 670-donor mean, in a later analysis. Most TCRs appeared rarely, but some public TCRs recurred in many donors. Donors were assumed by presence/absence analyses to have roughly uniform sequencing depth.

The study ran its PCR with 60 Vbeta and 13 Jbeta primers. The method was immunoSEQ multiplex PCR; TCRdb's version includes in-frame clones alone and lacks a portion of them. Among about 170,000 clones, 80% were seen once, and the ten largest hold under 3%. CDR3 size: 14 residues. V was pared by 4 bases and J by 7 bases, with 8 bases of the junction left unmatched. Germline V CDR1 and CDR2: SGHRS, YFSETQ. With respect to this clone: Its antigen remains unidentified.

The V and J genes are TRBV5-1 and TRBJ1-1; 9 nucleotides match TRBD1. The specimen sequenced was PBMCs. The clonotype originates from a male donor in good health and CMV-seronegative. The CDR3 coding sequence is TGCGCCAGCAGCGTCGTGGACAGGGGTAGTGAAGCTTTCTTT. Residues: CASSVVDRGSEAFF.